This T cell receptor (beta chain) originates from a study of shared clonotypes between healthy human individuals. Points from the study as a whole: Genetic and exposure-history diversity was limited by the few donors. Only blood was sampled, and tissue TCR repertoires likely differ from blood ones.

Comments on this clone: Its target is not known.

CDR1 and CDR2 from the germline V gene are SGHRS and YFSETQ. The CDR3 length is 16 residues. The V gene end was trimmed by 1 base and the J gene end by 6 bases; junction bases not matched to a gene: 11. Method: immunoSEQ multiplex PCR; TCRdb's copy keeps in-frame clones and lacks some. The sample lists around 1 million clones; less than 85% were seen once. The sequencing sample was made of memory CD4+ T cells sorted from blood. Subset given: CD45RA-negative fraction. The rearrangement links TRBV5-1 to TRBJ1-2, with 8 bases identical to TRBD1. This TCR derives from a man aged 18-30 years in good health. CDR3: CASSLKGRPDRDGYTF. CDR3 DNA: TGCGCCAGCAGCTTGAAGGGTCGTCCGGACAGGGATGGCTACACCTTC.